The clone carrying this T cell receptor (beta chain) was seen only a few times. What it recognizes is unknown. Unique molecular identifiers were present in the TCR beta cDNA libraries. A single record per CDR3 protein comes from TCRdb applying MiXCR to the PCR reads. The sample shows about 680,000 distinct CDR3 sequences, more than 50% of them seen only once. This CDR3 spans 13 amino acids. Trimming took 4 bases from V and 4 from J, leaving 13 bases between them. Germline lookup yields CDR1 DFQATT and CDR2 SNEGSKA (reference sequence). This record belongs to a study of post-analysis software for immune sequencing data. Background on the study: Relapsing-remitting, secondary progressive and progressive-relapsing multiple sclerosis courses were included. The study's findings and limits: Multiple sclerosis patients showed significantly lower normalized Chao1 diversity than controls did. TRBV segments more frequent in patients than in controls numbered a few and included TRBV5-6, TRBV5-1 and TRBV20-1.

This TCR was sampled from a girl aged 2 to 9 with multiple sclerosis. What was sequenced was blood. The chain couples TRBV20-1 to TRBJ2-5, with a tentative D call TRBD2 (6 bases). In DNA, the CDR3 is TGCAGTGCTATCTCGGGAGATGGAGAGACCCAGTACTTC. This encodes CSAISGDGETQYF.